This TCR beta chain stems from a study of T-cell memory formation after mild COVID-19 (dated by TCRdb to about 2021). Turning to the overall study: TCR sequence clusters from the two donors were largely donor specific. In a couple of donors, T-cell clones that expanded and contracted after mild COVID-19 were followed by sequencing TCRalpha and TCRbeta repertoires longitudinally. Two young, previously healthy adult volunteers, one female and one male, were included in the cohort.

A remark on this clonotype: Its recognized antigen is unknown. No much larger clone is present one base from it, and per-base qualities are unavailable.

For sequencing, an Illumina NovaSeq 6000 was employed. Using 5'RACE with constant-segment primers, TCRalpha and TCRbeta cDNA libraries were constructed, with sample barcodes and unique molecular identifiers added in the process. RNA was extracted from every sample with Trizol reagent. Amplification of the libraries took two PCR steps, and the second step added a second sample barcode plus Illumina TruSeq adapters. Sequencing of libraries was performed on an Illumina NovaSeq with 2 x 150 bp paired-end reads. The source study handled its data this way. The reads were demultiplexed and collapsed into UMI-guided consensus sequences using migec v1.2.7. Using mixcr v2.1.11, UMI consensuses were aligned to TRA and TRB V and J templates and then assembled into clonotypes. Expanded or contracted clonotypes were those called significant by both edgeR and NoisET, with noise models trained on biological replicates. For edgeR calls, the cutoffs were a false discovery rate-adjusted p below 0.01 and a log2 fold-change threshold of 1. As an exploratory analysis of dynamics, max-normalized trajectories of the 1000 most abundant clonotypes were examined by PCA with hierarchical clustering. Separately sequenced CD4+ and CD8+ repertoires were used to assign a CD4 or CD8 phenotype to each responding clone. Using fastp trimming at Q25 and MiXCR clonotype assembly, TCRdb reanalyzed the public sequencing data and kept in-frame beta chains. Each CDR3 protein appears once, grouped with its most common genes and DNA. These V and J calls rely on TCRdb rather than the paper's analysis. This sample holds 450,000 to 650,000 distinct CDR3 sequences; about 20% were observed only once. The top ten constitute around 12% of the sample.

At the junction V is shortened by 3 bases and J by 5 bases; bases outside the gene matches: 7. The germline V gene encodes CDR1 SNHLY and CDR2 FYNNEI. The CDR3 spans 15 residues, from the cysteine through the phenylalanine. Of all the DNA, just the CDR3 is kept, 45 bases in frame from base 1. Ficoll-Paque density gradient centrifugation was used to isolate PBMCs. General conclusions and limits of the study: Some responding clones were detected in pre-infection memory, which suggested that pre-existing cross-reactive memory T cells had joined the SARS-CoV-2 response. The study included only a couple of mild cases, and larger cohorts that include severe cases with pre-infection samples were judged to be necessary. From day 15 to 85, contracting clones showed balanced CD4/CD8 phenotypes, whereas a second wave of clones that expanded from day 15 to 37 leaned towards CD4+. Contracting CD4+ clones were located mainly in the CM and EM memory subsets, whereas CD8+ clones were found to be enriched in EMRA. Whether the second-wave clones peaking on day 37 were SARS-CoV-2 specific was not confirmed.

The sequence was obtained from an adult woman who had mild COVID-19 (a few samples of this study predate the infection). The sample titles of this study are shuffled in the database, so cell type and time point are left out; the donor was told from shared clones. This sequence uses TRBV2 and TRBJ2-5, and 9 junction bases match TRBD2. Sequencing used PBMCs or a T cell subset sorted from them (not recorded which). The CDR3 amino acid sequence is: CASSDLMAGGETQYF. At the DNA level, the sequence is TGTGCCAGCAGTGACCTTATGGCGGGAGGGGAGACCCAGTACTTC.